The rows below give T cell receptor beta chains drawn from one sample of a study of blood T cell repertoires in COVID-19. Only in-frame clones appear in the TCRdb table, and some are missing; sequencing was by immunoSEQ multiplex PCR. This sample has 200,000 to 300,000 clones, with about 87% found just once. Sequencing input: PBMCs or T cells enriched from blood (not recorded which). Every receptor here comes from a middle-aged woman with acute COVID-19. Each CDR3 is given with its conserved first and last residue. The D gene is left open where the match is weak. Not every row has a clone size; where given, it reads once, few, many or a size class.

size	V	D	J	CDR3	DNA
-	TRBV4-1	-	TRBJ2-1	CASSQGLENNEQFF	TGCGCCAGCAGCCAAGGTTTAGAGAACAATGAGCAGTTCTTC
once	TRBV29-1	-	TRBJ2-3	CSTTTTASTDTQYF	TGCAGCACTACTACTACTGCTAGCACAGATACGCAGTATTTT
-	TRBV3-1/TRBV3-2	TRBD2	TRBJ2-3	CASSFWTSGGGTDTQYF	TGTGCCAGCAGCTTCTGGACTAGCGGAGGGGGCACAGATACGCAGTATTTT
few	TRBV6-5	TRBD1	TRBJ1-4	CASKQGQLANEKLFF	TGTGCCAGTAAACAGGGGCAATTGGCTAATGAAAAACTGTTTTTT
-	TRBV6-2/TRBV6-3	-	TRBJ2-6	CASSVQGFSSGANVLTF	TGTGCCAGCAGTGTACAGGGTTTCAGCTCTGGGGCCAACGTCCTGACTTTC
-	TRBV6-2/TRBV6-3	-	TRBJ2-2	CASSLLPGHNTGELFF	TGTGCCAGCAGCCTCCTTCCGGGACATAACACCGGGGAGCTGTTTTTT
-	TRBV28	-	TRBJ1-2	CASLRDTSGYTF	TGTGCCAGCCTACGGGACACCTCAGGCTACACCTTC
-	TRBV11-2	TRBD1	TRBJ1-4	CASSLGQGSEKLFF	TGTGCCAGCAGCTTGGGACAGGGGAGTGAAAAACTGTTTTTT
-	TRBV30	-	TRBJ1-3	CAWHPGRVLGSGNTIYF	TGTGCCTGGCACCCTGGGAGGGTTTTAGGCTCTGGAAACACCATATATTTT
-	TRBV6-5	-	TRBJ2-1	CASSYSSAREQFF	TGTGCCAGCAGTTACTCGTCCGCGAGGGAGCAGTTCTTC
-	TRBV12-5	TRBD2	TRBJ2-1	CASGLVLGGSSYNEQFF	TGTGCTAGTGGTTTGGTACTCGGGGGGTCCTCCTACAATGAGCAGTTCTTC
-	TRBV7-2	-	TRBJ2-2	CASSLLQGTGELFF	TGTGCCAGCAGCTTACTTCAGGGAACCGGGGAGCTGTTTTTT
-	TRBV5-1	TRBD1	TRBJ1-1	CASSLARNRGVTEAFF	TGCGCCAGCAGCTTGGCCCGCAACAGGGGCGTCACTGAAGCTTTCTTT
-	TRBV18	-	TRBJ1-1	CASSMGTKNTEAFF	TGTGCCAGCTCAATGGGCACCAAGAACACTGAAGCTTTCTTT
-	TRBV2	TRBD1	TRBJ1-2	CASVPGQGYYGYTF	TGTGCCAGCGTCCCGGGACAGGGTTACTATGGCTACACCTTC
-	TRBV2	TRBD1	TRBJ1-5	CASSDGQGNQPQHF	TGTGCCAGCAGTGATGGACAGGGCAATCAGCCCCAGCATTTT
few	TRBV2	TRBD2	TRBJ2-1	CASSPTSGEWNEQFF	TGTGCCAGCAGCCCAACTAGCGGGGAGTGGAATGAGCAGTTCTTC
once	TRBV27	-	TRBJ1-1	CASSSQMGGPTEAFF	TGTGCCAGCAGTTCCCAAATGGGCGGGCCCACTGAAGCTTTCTTT
-	TRBV7-9	TRBD2	TRBJ2-3	CASSGELAGDTDTQYF	TGTGCCAGCAGCGGTGAACTAGCGGGAGATACAGATACGCAGTATTTT
-	TRBV30	TRBD1	TRBJ2-1	CAALRTGAYNEQFF	TGTGCCGCCCTCAGGACAGGGGCCTACAATGAGCAGTTCTTC
-	TRBV13	-	TRBJ1-5	CASSLQVGQPQHF	TGTGCCAGCAGTCTACAGGTCGGGCAGCCCCAGCATTTT
-	TRBV30	-	TRBJ2-2	CAWRTGNTGELFF	TGTGCCTGGAGGACAGGGAACACCGGGGAGCTGTTTTTT
-	TRBV27	TRBD1	TRBJ1-1	CASTLRQGPLVNTEAFF	TGTGCCAGCACTCTTCGACAGGGGCCTCTCGTGAACACTGAAGCTTTCTTT
-	TRBV23-1	-	TRBJ2-1	CASSHPVTSTSHNEQFF	TGCGCCAGCAGTCACCCCGTCACTAGTACGTCCCACAATGAGCAGTTCTTC
-	TRBV19	TRBD1	TRBJ1-2	CASSIRDSANYGYTF	TGTGCCAGTAGTATACGGGACAGTGCTAACTATGGCTACACCTTC
-	TRBV7-9	TRBD1	TRBJ1-2	CASSSRGQGGGYGYTF	TGTGCCAGCAGCTCACGAGGGCAGGGGGGAGGCTATGGCTACACCTTC
once	TRBV3-1/TRBV3-2	-	TRBJ1-2	CASSQDLTHSYGYTF	TGTGCCAGCAGCCAAGATTTGACACACAGCTATGGCTACACCTTC
-	TRBV4-1	-	TRBJ1-6	CASSQDTANSPLHF	TGCGCCAGCAGCCAAGATACAGCTAATTCACCCCTCCACTTT
-	TRBV1	-	TRBJ2-4	CTSSTRRTGARAEPLAKNIQYF	TGCACCAGCAGCACACGGCGGACAGGGGCAAGGGCCGAACCCCTAGCCAAAAACATTCAGTACTTC
-	TRBV28	-	TRBJ2-1	CASSLFAGEQFF	TGTGCCAGCAGTTTATTTGCGGGAGAGCAGTTCTTC
once	TRBV3-1/TRBV3-2	-	TRBJ1-5	CASSLRDQPQHF	TGTGCCAGCAGCCTCAGGGATCAGCCCCAGCATTTT
-	TRBV5-1	-	TRBJ1-6	CASSSKAGFNSPLHF	TGCGCCAGCAGCTCGAAGGCGGGTTTTAATTCACCCCTCCACTTT
once	TRBV5-6	-	TRBJ1-2	CASSLGNRDYGYTF	TGTGCCAGCAGCTTGGGAAACAGGGACTATGGCTACACCTTC
-	TRBV24-1	TRBD1	TRBJ2-3	CATSDFKGATDTQYF	TGTGCCACCAGTGATTTCAAGGGGGCTACAGATACGCAGTATTTT
-	TRBV2	-	TRBJ2-1	CASSGELSSYNEQFF	TGTGCCAGCAGTGGAGAATTGAGCTCCTACAATGAGCAGTTCTTC